This paragraph covers one T cell receptor (beta chain) sequence. Its antigen is unidentified. Germline lookup yields CDR1 SGHAT and CDR2 FQDESV (reference sequence). Trimming cost V 1 base and J 4 bases, with 13 bases left between them. The CDR3 is made up of 15 amino acids. The data were obtained in a study of radiation and T cells in renal cell carcinoma. Study-wide results and limits: From baseline, blood top tumor clonotypes peaked at 2 weeks post-radiation.

This sample's time point: baseline pretreatment blood. Treatment described: 15 Gy SBRT to primary tumor, nephrectomy 4 weeks later. The patient's renal cell carcinoma had clear cell pathology. Some clones are missing from TCRdb's copy, which holds only in-frame ones; the method was immunoSEQ multiplex PCR. Of approximately 140,000 clones listed, about 85% are singletons. V and J are TRBV11-1 and TRBJ1-1; maybe TRBD1 (5 bases). The source is an older woman with renal cell carcinoma. The sequences come from blood, collected from a patient whose treatment included radiotherapy and nephrectomy. The CDR3 region has the DNA TGTGCCAGCAGCTTAGGCGGGGCGCGTGGCACTGAAGCTTTCTTT. This codes for CASSLGGARGTEAFF.